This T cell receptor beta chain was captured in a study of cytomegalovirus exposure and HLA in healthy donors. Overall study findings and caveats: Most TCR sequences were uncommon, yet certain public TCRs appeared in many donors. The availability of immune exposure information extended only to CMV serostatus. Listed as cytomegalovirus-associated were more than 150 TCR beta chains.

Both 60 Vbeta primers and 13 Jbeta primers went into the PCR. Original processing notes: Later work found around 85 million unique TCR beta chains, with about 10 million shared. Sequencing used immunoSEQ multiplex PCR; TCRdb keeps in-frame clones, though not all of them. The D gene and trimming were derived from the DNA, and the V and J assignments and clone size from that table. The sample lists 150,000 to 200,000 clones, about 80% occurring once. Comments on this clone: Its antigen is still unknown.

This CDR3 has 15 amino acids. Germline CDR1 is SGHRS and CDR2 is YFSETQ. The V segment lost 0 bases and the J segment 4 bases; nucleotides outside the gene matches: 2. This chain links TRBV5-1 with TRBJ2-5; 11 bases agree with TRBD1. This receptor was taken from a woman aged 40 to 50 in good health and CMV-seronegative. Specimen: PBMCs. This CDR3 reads CASSLAGQGGETQYF. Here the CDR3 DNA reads TGCGCCAGCAGCTTGGCGGGACAGGGGGGAGAGACCCAGTACTTC.